Following are 4 T cell receptor beta chains from one sample sequenced in a study of radiation and T cells in renal cell carcinoma (dated by TCRdb to 2018 to 2020). What the time point label conveys for this sample: blood 4 weeks post-SBRT, at nephrectomy. Interpreted using the paper, the treatment or condition label stands for: 15 Gy SBRT to primary tumor, nephrectomy 4 weeks later. Receptor amplification or capture employed the immunoSEQ multiplex PCR assay. TCRdb mirrors the immuneACCESS table, restricted to in-frame sequences. Some clones are absent from its copies; in checked studies, under half trace to an unresolved V gene, and the reason for the others is unknown. This sample lists about 150,000 clones; approximately 86% were detected once. In total, the top ten clones hold around 17% of the sample. Sequences were derived from blood, sampled from a patient whose treatment included radiotherapy and nephrectomy. The receptor set was obtained from a woman in her forties or fifties with renal cell carcinoma.

CDR3 protein: CSVVLRGSYNEQFF. In DNA form, the CDR3 reads TGCAGCGTTGTCTTGAGAGGCTCCTACAATGAGCAGTTCTTC. The gene calls are TRBV29-1 and TRBJ2-1; D call uncertain. Trimming took 4 bases from V and 0 from J, leaving 10 bases between them. This CDR3 comprises 14 residues. Germline V gene data show CDR1 as SQVTM and CDR2 as ANQGSEA.

The genes are TRBV2 and TRBJ1-1; 9 nucleotides agree with TRBD1. This CDR3 contains 14 residues. Trimming removed 6 bases from V and 0 bases from J; junction bases left unmatched: 2. Germline loops: CDR1 SNHLY, CDR2 FYNNEI. For the CDR3, the DNA is TGTGCCAGCAGACAGGGGGCCTTGAACACTGAAGCTTTCTTT. Translating it yields CASRQGALNTEAFF.

The chain is built from TRBV6-5 and TRBJ1-4; perhaps TRBD1 as D (5 bases). Trimming left V 0 bases short and J 2 bases short, with 10 bases between. This CDR3 is 16 amino acids long. Germline V gene sequence: CDR1 MNHEY, CDR2 SVGAGI. In nucleotides, the CDR3 is TGTGCCAGCAGTTACTCGACTGGGGGTACTAATGAAAAACTGTTTTTT. It encodes CASSYSTGGTNEKLFF.

The J gene is TRBJ1-1, the V gene TRBV28, with TRBD1 as a possible D gene (6 bases). The CDR3 length is 13 residues. Trimming cost V 6 bases and J 6 bases, with 14 bases left between them. The germline V gene encodes CDR1 MDHEN and CDR2 SYDVKM. The CDR3 DNA reads as TGTGCCAGCAGGGATACAGGGAGGCCTGAAGCTTTCTTT. It yields the protein CASRDTGRPEAFF.